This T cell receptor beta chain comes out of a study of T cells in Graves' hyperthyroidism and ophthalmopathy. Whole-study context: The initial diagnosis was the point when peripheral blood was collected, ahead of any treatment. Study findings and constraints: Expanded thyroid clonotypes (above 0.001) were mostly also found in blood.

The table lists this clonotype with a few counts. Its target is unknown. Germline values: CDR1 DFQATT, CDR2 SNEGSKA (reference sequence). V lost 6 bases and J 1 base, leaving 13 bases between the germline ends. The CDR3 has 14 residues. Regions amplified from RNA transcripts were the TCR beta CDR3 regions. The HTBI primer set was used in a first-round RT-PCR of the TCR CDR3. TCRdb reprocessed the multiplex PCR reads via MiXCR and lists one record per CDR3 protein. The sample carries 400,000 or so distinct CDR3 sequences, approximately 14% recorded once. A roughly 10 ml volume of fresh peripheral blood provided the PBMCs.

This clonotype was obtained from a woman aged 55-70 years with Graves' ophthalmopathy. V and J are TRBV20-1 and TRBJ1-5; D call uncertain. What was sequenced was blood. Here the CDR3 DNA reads TGCAGTGCCACCGACTTGGTCAGCAATCAGCCCCAGCATTTT. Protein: CSATDLVSNQPQHF.